This T cell receptor beta chain came from a study of read filtering for tumor transcriptome and immune sequencing. Study information: Patients were approximately 17 male and approximately 14 female, mean age 65.9 years, range roughly 45 to 85. The study, taken as a whole, reports: This fraction held mixed bone marrow immune cells after CD138-negative sorting. About four fifths of IR-seq clonotypes had one read, totaling about 3.5% of reads; RNA-seq: approximately 73% and 42%.

The V end was cut by 5 bases, the J end by 7 bases, with 15 bases between. The CDR3 totals 14 residues. The sample holds many counts of this clonotype. The antigen is not known. The library was built from approximately 400 ng RNA with molecular barcoded adaptors for alpha/delta and beta/gamma chains. Via MiXCR, TCRdb re-called the reads, giving one row per CDR3 protein. The sample has 39,000 or so distinct CDR3 sequences, over 10% seen once. V is TRBV12-3 or TRBV12-4 and J is TRBJ1-5, with D possibly matching TRBD1 (6 bases). The source of this sequence is a donor at least 40 years old with multiple myeloma. Sample: a population of CD138-negative cells sorted from bone marrow. CDR3: CASSRTAQGQPQHF. The CDR3 bases are TGTGCCAGCAGTCGGACAGCGCAAGGGCAGCCCCAGCATTTT.